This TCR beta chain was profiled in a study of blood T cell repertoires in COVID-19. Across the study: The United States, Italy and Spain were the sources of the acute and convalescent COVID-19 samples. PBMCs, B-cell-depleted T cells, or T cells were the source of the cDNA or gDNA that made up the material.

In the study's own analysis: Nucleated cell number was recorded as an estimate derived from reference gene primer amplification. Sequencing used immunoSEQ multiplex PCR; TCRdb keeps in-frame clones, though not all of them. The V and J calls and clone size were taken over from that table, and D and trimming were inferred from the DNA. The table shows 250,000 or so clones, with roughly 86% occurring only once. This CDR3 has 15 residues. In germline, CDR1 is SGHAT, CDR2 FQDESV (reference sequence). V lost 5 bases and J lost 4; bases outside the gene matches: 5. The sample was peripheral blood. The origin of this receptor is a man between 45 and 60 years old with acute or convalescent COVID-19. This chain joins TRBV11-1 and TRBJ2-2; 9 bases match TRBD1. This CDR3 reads CASSGQGMATGELFF. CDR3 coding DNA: TGTGCCAGCAGCGGACAGGGGATGGCCACCGGGGAGCTGTTTTTT.